This TCR beta chain was recorded in a study of blood T cell repertoires in COVID-19. This clone has just a few counts. Data came from immunoSEQ multiplex PCR; TCRdb stores just in-frame clones and leaves some out. The sample holds about 150,000 clones, around 89% seen once. Trimming at V came to 4 bases and at J to 8 bases, leaving 8 bases not matched to a gene. CDR3 length equals 14 residues. Germline-derived CDR1 and CDR2 are LGHNA and YSLEER. The source material was peripheral blood. The rearrangement joins TRBV4-3 to TRBJ1-1, with 9 bases matching TRBD1. The sequence derives from a man aged 18 to 30 with COVID-19, enrolled during active disease. CDR3 sequence: CASSPGTGRPEAFF. CDR3 nucleotides: TGCGCCAGCAGCCCCGGGACAGGGAGGCCCGAAGCTTTCTTT.